This is a list of T cell receptor beta chains from one sample in a study of shared clonotypes between healthy human individuals. This table comes from immunoSEQ multiplex PCR, and its TCRdb copy is limited to in-frame clones, with some not included. The sample shows about 1.1 million clones, around 78% of them seen only once. Input material: memory CD4+ T cells from PBMCs. All receptors derive from a young man in good health. Some clones in this sample may be carry-over from other donors' samples. The CDR3 runs from the conserved cysteine through the conserved F or W. Each record gives: D gene, J gene, V gene, clone size, CDR3 protein, CDR3 DNA. A D gene is named only where the DNA matches it firmly. Where a row states a size, it is once, few, many or the class of an expanded clone; other rows omit it.

d_gene: TRBD2
j_gene: TRBJ2-5
v_gene: TRBV9
abundance: -
CDR3aa: CASSVTSGQETQYF
CDR3nt: TGTGCCAGCAGCGTCACTAGCGGACAAGAGACCCAGTACTTC

d_gene: -
j_gene: TRBJ2-7
v_gene: TRBV6-5
abundance: -
CDR3aa: CASSVTGLYEQYF
CDR3nt: TGTGCCAGCAGTGTGACGGGGCTCTACGAGCAGTACTTC

d_gene: TRBD1
j_gene: TRBJ1-2
v_gene: TRBV30
abundance: -
CDR3aa: CAWSSDRGQSGYTF
CDR3nt: TGTGCCTGGAGCTCGGACAGGGGGCAGAGTGGCTACACCTTC

d_gene: TRBD2
j_gene: TRBJ2-1
v_gene: TRBV6-5
abundance: many
CDR3aa: CASSRGLAGSWQFF
CDR3nt: TGTGCCAGCAGTCGCGGACTAGCGGGATCATGGCAGTTCTTC

d_gene: -
j_gene: TRBJ1-1
v_gene: TRBV9
abundance: -
CDR3aa: CASSPGPSPMNTEAFF
CDR3nt: TGTGCCAGCAGCCCCGGGCCCTCCCCCATGAACACTGAAGCTTTCTTT

d_gene: -
j_gene: TRBJ2-3
v_gene: TRBV7-9
abundance: -
CDR3aa: CASSRIAPSGDTQYF
CDR3nt: TGTGCCAGCAGCCGAATTGCCCCCTCTGGGGATACGCAGTATTTT

d_gene: TRBD1
j_gene: TRBJ1-1
v_gene: TRBV29-1
abundance: few
CDR3aa: CSVGTANLVGTEAFF
CDR3nt: TGCAGCGTAGGGACAGCCAACCTTGTTGGCACTGAAGCTTTCTTT

d_gene: -
j_gene: TRBJ1-2
v_gene: TRBV28
abundance: -
CDR3aa: CASSSKRDRAHYGYTF
CDR3nt: TGTGCCAGCAGCTCTAAACGGGACCGTGCCCACTATGGCTACACCTTC

d_gene: TRBD1
j_gene: TRBJ1-4
v_gene: TRBV5-5
abundance: -
CDR3aa: CASSFEETGVYATNEKLFF
CDR3nt: TGTGCCAGCAGCTTCGAAGAGACAGGGGTTTATGCAACTAATGAAAAACTGTTTTTT

d_gene: TRBD1
j_gene: TRBJ2-1
v_gene: TRBV19
abundance: -
CDR3aa: CASSRKPGQGYNEQFF
CDR3nt: TGTGCCAGTAGCCGGAAGCCGGGACAGGGGTACAATGAGCAGTTCTTC

d_gene: -
j_gene: TRBJ1-1
v_gene: TRBV27
abundance: -
CDR3aa: CASSSQGRDTEAFF
CDR3nt: TGTGCCAGCAGTTCTCAGGGTAGGGATACTGAAGCTTTCTTT

d_gene: -
j_gene: TRBJ1-2
v_gene: TRBV6-1
abundance: -
CDR3aa: CASSPQGFLNYGYTF
CDR3nt: TGTGCCAGCAGCCCACAGGGATTCCTAAACTATGGCTACACCTTC

d_gene: TRBD2
j_gene: TRBJ2-2
v_gene: TRBV7-8
abundance: -
CDR3aa: CASRGREKGTGELFF
CDR3nt: TGTGCCAGCAGGGGGCGGGAGAAGGGCACCGGGGAGCTGTTTTTT

d_gene: TRBD1
j_gene: TRBJ1-1
v_gene: TRBV6-6
abundance: -
CDR3aa: CAIKAGGIWDTEAFF
CDR3nt: TGTGCCATCAAAGCAGGGGGCATTTGGGACACTGAAGCTTTCTTT

d_gene: TRBD2
j_gene: TRBJ2-2
v_gene: TRBV11-2
abundance: -
CDR3aa: CASSFKREDTGELFF
CDR3nt: TGTGCCAGCAGCTTCAAACGGGAGGACACCGGGGAGCTGTTTTTT

d_gene: -
j_gene: TRBJ1-3
v_gene: TRBV2
abundance: -
CDR3aa: CASSEEATNTIYF
CDR3nt: TGTGCCAGCAGTGAGGAGGCGACAAACACCATATATTTT

d_gene: TRBD2
j_gene: TRBJ2-7
v_gene: TRBV6-5
abundance: -
CDR3aa: CASSYSGAGAYEQYF
CDR3nt: TGTGCCAGCAGTTACTCTGGGGCGGGGGCCTACGAGCAGTACTTC

d_gene: -
j_gene: TRBJ2-5
v_gene: TRBV5-5
abundance: few
CDR3aa: CASSLEAGTETQYF
CDR3nt: TGTGCCAGCAGCTTGGAGGCAGGTACAGAGACCCAGTACTTC

d_gene: -
j_gene: TRBJ2-4
v_gene: TRBV30
abundance: -
CDR3aa: CAWSVRGPIAKNIQYF
CDR3nt: TGTGCCTGGAGTGTTCGGGGGCCTATAGCCAAAAACATTCAGTACTTC

d_gene: TRBD2
j_gene: TRBJ2-3
v_gene: TRBV4-3
abundance: -
CDR3aa: CASSLSAAGEPDTQYF
CDR3nt: TGCGCCAGCAGCTTATCCGCGGCGGGAGAGCCAGATACGCAGTATTTT

d_gene: -
j_gene: TRBJ2-1
v_gene: TRBV28
abundance: -
CDR3aa: CASSSSRGGNEQFF
CDR3nt: TGTGCCAGCAGTTCCTCCAGAGGCGGGAATGAGCAGTTCTTC